The present T cell receptor beta chain was sequenced within a study of blood T cells in healthy people across ages (dated by TCRdb to between 2014 and 2017). A note on the overall study: In model experiments, template switching captured about one uniquely barcoded TCR beta cDNA molecule for every two T cells. The donors were split into four age groups: young (average around 15 years), middle-aged (more than 35), aged (about 56) and long-lived (about 82). Age-related changes in TCR beta repertoire diversity were measured in the study by deep sequencing normalized with unique cDNA molecular identifiers. For two donors (one aged 18 to 30 and one aged 80 or older), the study analyzed two additional independent replicas of 1 million unique cDNA reads from the same blood draw. To avoid experimental bias, donors of different ages were spread randomly across the sequencing lanes. The full study reports these points: Observed TCR beta diversity per million T cells fell roughly linearly with age, and a significant reduction was already apparent by age roughly 40. The percentage of naive T cells measured by flow cytometry correlated strongly with observed TCR beta diversity. Estimates of total diversity based on one million sequenced T cells were regarded as lower bounds and as underestimates. Compared with the aged group, more naive CD4+ T cells, fewer expanded clones and increased TCR diversity were shown by the long-lived group, suggesting age selection. Since profiling was done on bulk unsorted PBMCs, naive and antigen-experienced compartments could not be conclusively compared. Because donor CMV infection status was unknown, age-related changes in expanded clonotypes were potentially confounded.

Donors were a few dozen systemically healthy Caucasian individuals from Russia aged roughly 6 to 90 years. About 10 milliliters of peripheral blood were collected from each donor into EDTA-treated Vacutainer tubes. Ficoll-Paque density-gradient centrifugation was used to isolate PBMCs, with at least 6 million obtained per sample. Total RNA was extracted from PBMCs with Trizol reagent, with at least 6 micrograms obtained per sample. The percentages of naive CD45RAhigh/CD27high T cells were determined by flow cytometry on a PBMC aliquot from every donor. CDR1 MGHRA and CDR2 YSYEKL were looked up in the germline V gene. V loses 1 base, J loses 2 bases, and the germline ends lie 6 bases apart. The CDR3 holds 14 amino acids from the cysteine to the phenylalanine. Only the CDR3 part of the read is kept: 42 bases, read in frame from the first base. Remarks on this clonotype: Its antigen is currently not known. No much larger clone exists at a distance of one base, and base qualities are not known.

Library preparation employed 5' RACE. A second PCR of roughly 6 to 11 cycles was run with a J-beta primer mix and a sample-barcoded 5' primer. A unique molecular identifier was introduced onto each TCR beta cDNA molecule by a template-switch 5' adaptor carrying 12 random nucleotides. Each sample yielded at least 2.5 million CDR3-containing paired-end reads. First-strand cDNA synthesis was performed from all RNA using the Mint cDNA synthesis kit, with priming by a TRBC-specific oligonucleotide. Following uracil-DNA glycosylase treatment, a first 18-cycle PCR with universal primers M1SS and BC2_uni_R was performed on all cDNA. As for the original processing: Each sample was normalized by randomly selecting 1 million high-quality reads, each carrying a distinct molecular identifier. Instead of being binned into consensus sequences, reads that shared molecular identifiers were thrown out. MiTCR, run with a Q25 quality threshold and the strictest error-elimination algorithm, handled CDR3 identification, clonotype clustering and error correction. A nonparametric unseen species model with Euler transformation was used to estimate lower-bound total TCR beta diversity. TCRdb reprocessed the public reads (quality trimming at Q25 with fastp, clone calling with MiXCR) and kept in-frame beta chains. Records with the same CDR3 protein are collapsed into one entry carrying the most frequent genes and DNA. The authors' filters were not applied to this entry. The sample records 1.8 million or so distinct CDR3 sequences, approximately 40% of which are singletons. The ten largest clones add up to under 30% of the sample.

This receptor chain uses TRBV4-1 and TRBJ2-1; the D gene is perhaps TRBD1, on 5 matching bases. The sequenced sample was blood. The sequence came from a human donor in good health. The CDR3 amino acid sequence is: CASSQAGTYNEQFF. The nucleotide sequence reads as follows: TGCGCCAGCAGCCAAGCAGGGACCTACAATGAGCAGTTCTTC.